Listed below are T cell receptor beta chains from one sample, sequenced in a study of blood T cells in healthy people across ages. TCRdb reprocessed the 5' RACE reads with MiXCR, giving one entry per CDR3 protein. The sample comprises hundreds of thousands of distinct CDR3 sequences, about 30% of which are singletons, and around a sixth rests with the top ten. Sequencing input: blood. The source is a woman aged 80 or over in good health. The CDR3 runs from the conserved cysteine through the conserved F or W. The D gene is left open where the match is weak. Size tells how often a clone was seen (once, few, many) or the class of an expanded clone, and some rows leave it out.

cdr3_length	j_call	clone_size	d_call	v_call	cdr3_aa	cdr3_nt
11	TRBJ2-5	many	NA	TRBV5-1	CASSLQETQYF	TGTGCCAGCAGTCTCCAAGAGACCCAGTACTTC
14	TRBJ2-5	many	NA	TRBV5-1	CASSLTHIQETQYF	TGCGCCAGCAGCTTGACGCACATACAAGAGACCCAGTACTTC
13	TRBJ2-5	many	TRBD2	TRBV20-1	CSAQSGGQETQYF	TGCAGTGCCCAATCCGGGGGGCAAGAGACCCAGTACTTC
14	TRBJ2-5	many	TRBD2	TRBV7-9	CASSFRGGQETQYF	TGTGCCAGCAGCTTTCGCGGGGGGCAAGAGACCCAGTACTTC
16	TRBJ2-6	many	NA	TRBV2	CASSDSLGIGANVLTF	TGTGCCAGCAGTGATAGCCTAGGGATCGGGGCCAACGTCCTGACTTTC
17	TRBJ2-3	many	NA	TRBV5-1	CASSLGSSVFTPDTQYF	TGCGCCAGCAGCTTGGGGTCATCGGTATTTACCCCAGATACGCAGTATTTT
16	TRBJ2-3	few	NA	TRBV2	CASSPFSRGRTDTQYF	TGTGCCAGCAGTCCGTTTTCGAGGGGTCGGACAGATACGCAGTATTTT
15	TRBJ2-3	many	NA	TRBV20-1	CSARDLARFTDTQYF	TGCAGTGCTAGAGATCTAGCGAGGTTCACAGATACGCAGTATTTT
15	TRBJ1-1	NA	NA	TRBV5-4	CASSLRTPENTEAFF	TGTGCCAGCAGCTTGAGGACCCCCGAGAACACTGAAGCTTTCTTT
17	TRBJ2-7	many	TRBD2	TRBV6-1	CASNLGTSGVSSYEQYF	TGTGCCAGCAACCTAGGGACTAGCGGGGTAAGCTCCTACGAGCAGTACTTC
15	TRBJ2-6	NA	NA	TRBV11-2	CASMDVGSGANVLTF	TGTGCCAGCATGGATGTAGGTTCTGGGGCCAACGTCCTGACTTTC
13	TRBJ2-7	NA	NA	TRBV20-1	CSARKRTSYEQYF	TGCAGTGCTAGAAAGCGTACCTCCTACGAGCAGTACTTC
16	TRBJ1-2	few	NA	TRBV12-3/TRBV12-4	CASSSRRDLSNYGYTF	TGTGCCAGCAGTTCCCGTCGGGACCTTTCAAACTATGGCTACACCTTC
13	TRBJ1-6	many	NA	TRBV2	CASSGGYNSPLHF	TGTGCCAGCAGTGGCGGGTATAATTCACCCCTCCACTTT
15	TRBJ2-1	many	NA	TRBV24-1	CATSDHYGQGLGQFF	TGTGCCACCAGTGACCACTACGGGCAGGGGCTTGGGCAGTTCTTC
14	TRBJ1-6	NA	TRBD1	TRBV7-8	CASSLARDSSPLHF	TGTGCCAGCAGCTTAGCTAGGGACAGCTCACCCCTCCACTTT
12	TRBJ2-3	many	NA	TRBV7-2	CASSVSGDTQYF	TGTGCCAGCAGCGTGTCGGGGGATACGCAGTATTTT